This TCR beta chain was profiled in a study of blood T cells in healthy people across ages. Primers used in a second PCR of roughly 6 to 11 cycles were a sample-barcoded 5' primer and a J-beta primer mix. Each cDNA was tagged by a template-switch adaptor containing 12 random nucleotides. TCRdb re-called the 5' RACE reads with MiXCR, one entry per CDR3 protein. The data show about a million distinct CDR3 sequences, approximately 38% seen once. CDR3 length: 16 residues. The V segment lost 2 bases and the J segment 5 bases; nucleotides outside the gene matches: 9. Germline CDR1 SGHTA, CDR2 FQGNSA. This clonotype has more than one count but fewer than ten.

Sequenced sample: blood. This receptor was taken from a man aged 18-30 years in good health. The V and J genes are TRBV7-2 and TRBJ2-5; 9 bases agree with TRBD2. The CDR3 nucleotides are TGTGCCAGCAGCTTATTCCCCGCTAGCGGGGTGGAGACCCAGTACTTC. This translates into CASSLFPASGVETQYF.